The TCR beta chain under discussion was sequenced for a study of cytomegalovirus exposure and HLA in healthy donors. The PCR contained 60 Vbeta and 13 Jbeta primers. The method was immunoSEQ multiplex PCR; TCRdb's version includes in-frame clones alone and lacks a portion of them. Here the sample spans roughly 110,000 clones, roughly 80% being singletons. After removal of 3 bases from V and 4 bases from J, the junction contained 6 bases not matched to a gene. The germline V gene has CDR1 SGHRS and CDR2 YFSETQ. The CDR3 extends over 15 amino acids. The source is a man aged 35 to 55 in good health and CMV-seronegative. The genes are TRBV5-1 and TRBJ2-1; 8 nucleotides line up with TRBD1. The sequencing sample was made of PBMCs. The CDR3 protein is CASSSGTGLYNEQFF. In DNA, the CDR3 is TGCGCCAGCAGCTCCGGGACAGGCTTATACAATGAGCAGTTCTTC. The full variable domain, with the rest looked up from reference TRBV5-1 and TRBJ2-1, is KAGVTQTPRYLIKTRGQQVTLSCSPISGHRSVSWYQQTPGQGLQFLFEYFSETQRNKGNFPGRFSGRQFSNSRSEMNVSTLELGDSALYLCASSSGTGLYNEQFFGPGTRLTVL.